This TCR beta chain was profiled in a study of blood T cell repertoires in COVID-19. Germline values: CDR1 MNHEY, CDR2 SVGAGI. Deletions cut 0 bases from V and 4 bases from J, with 12 bases between. This CDR3 is 15 amino acids long. TCRdb's copy holds only in-frame clones and misses some; the assay was immunoSEQ multiplex PCR. The profile covers around 190,000 clones, with less than 85% appearing a single time and around an eighth taken by the ten largest. This sequence was found in a woman in her 50s with acute or convalescent COVID-19. The chain couples TRBV6-5 to TRBJ1-1, with a tentative D call TRBD1 (5 bases). Sequenced sample: peripheral blood. The CDR3 reads CASSYSMQGSTEAFF. The CDR3 bases are TGTGCCAGCAGTTACTCGATGCAGGGTAGCACTGAAGCTTTCTTT.